The 8 T cell receptor beta chains below were found in one sample sequenced in a study of cytomegalovirus exposure and HLA in healthy donors. The method was immunoSEQ multiplex PCR; TCRdb's version includes in-frame clones alone and lacks a portion of them. This table has 200,000 or so clones, more than 65% appearing once. The sequencing input was PBMCs. All receptors derive from a woman between 25 and 40 years old in good health and CMV-seropositive.

This chain joins TRBV4-2 and TRBJ2-7, with 9 bases that match TRBD1. Per germline, CDR1 LGHNA and CDR2 YNFKEQ. Trimming at V came to 3 bases and at J to 2 bases, leaving 5 bases not matched to a gene. The CDR3 sequence is 15 residues long. CDR3 amino acids: CASSQAGTGPYEQYF. The CDR3 DNA reads TGTGCCAGCAGCCAGGCCGGGACAGGGCCCTACGAGCAGTACTTC.

This clone was detected only a few times. This rearrangement joins TRBV5-1 to TRBJ2-2; D is possibly TRBD2 (6 bases). Trimming removed 4 bases at V and 1 base at J, with 11 bases between. The germline V gene encodes CDR1 SGHRS and CDR2 YFSETQ. The CDR3 sequence is 15 residues long. The CDR3 protein is CASSPRGVNTGELFF. CDR3 sequence (DNA): TGCGCCAGCAGCCCCCGCGGGGTGAACACCGGGGAGCTGTTTTTT. Drawing the rest from reference TRBV5-1 and TRBJ2-2, the complete variable domain is KAGVTQTPRYLIKTRGQQVTLSCSPISGHRSVSWYQQTPGQGLQFLFEYFSETQRNKGNFPGRFSGRQFSNSRSEMNVSTLELGDSALYLCASSPRGVNTGELFFGEGSRLTVL.

The genes are TRBV30 and TRBJ1-5, with TRBD1 matching over 7 bases. From germline, CDR1 is GTSNPN and CDR2 SVGIG (reference sequence). The CDR3 consists of 16 residues. The CDR3 loop is CAWGFRGGFPNQPQHF. The CDR3 bases are TGTGCGTGGGGGTTTAGAGGGGGCTTTCCCAATCAGCCCCAGCATTTT.

This chain links TRBV5-1 with TRBJ2-1, with TRBD2 matching 8 bases. V dropped 4 bases and J dropped 9; count of bases not matched to a gene: 15. Germline values: CDR1 SGHRS, CDR2 YFSETQ. The CDR3 is 16 amino acids. CDR3 DNA: TGCGCCAGCAGCGGTATGGGACTAGGGGGTGGCGGTGAGCAGTTCTTC. Residues: CASSGMGLGGGGEQFF.

This clone was counted once. The chain couples TRBV19 to TRBJ1-4; a weak D match, TRBD1 (5 bases). The CDR3 covers 14 residues. Looked up from germline, CDR1 is LNHDA and CDR2 is SQIVND (reference sequence). V gave up 5 bases and J gave up 3 bases, with 10 bases separating them. The CDR3 loop reads CASSRTHANEKLFF. The CDR3 nucleotides are TGTGCCAGTAGTCGGACACACGCTAATGAAAAACTGTTTTTT.

The chain joins TRBV25-1 to TRBJ2-2, with D maybe TRBD2 (6 bases). The CDR3 sequence is 14 residues long. Germline values: CDR1 MGHDK, CDR2 SYGVNS. Trimming removed 2 bases at V and 5 bases at J, with 9 bases between. The CDR3: CASSERGSTGELFF. CDR3 DNA sequence: TGTGCCAGCAGTGAACGGGGGAGTACCGGGGAGCTGTTTTTT.

This chain connects TRBV4-2 to TRBJ1-2, with a tentative D call TRBD1 (6 bases). This CDR3 contains 13 residues. CDR1 is LGHNA and CDR2 is YNFKEQ in the germline V gene. V lost 1 base and J 10 bases, leaving 13 bases between the germline ends. The CDR3 DNA sequence: TGTGCCAGCAGCCAAGGACAGGTCAGAACCTACACCTTC. Protein: CASSQGQVRTYTF.

This clone was observed a few times. V and J are TRBV5-5 and TRBJ1-5, with 12 bases fitting TRBD1. Trimming at V came to 5 bases and at J to 7 bases, leaving 4 bases not matched to a gene. CDR3 length: 14 residues. Germline values: CDR1 SGHKS, CDR2 YYEKEE (reference sequence). The CDR3 sequence: CASRAGTGGQPQHF. The CDR3 DNA follows: TGTGCCAGCAGGGCTGGGACAGGGGGCCAGCCCCAGCATTTT.